Following are 8 T cell receptor beta chains from one sample sequenced in a study of post-analysis software for immune sequencing data. The study, taken as a whole, reports: TRBV5-6, TRBV5-1 and TRBV20-1 were among five TRBV segments more frequent in patients than controls.

TCR beta cDNA libraries had unique molecular identifiers. TCRdb re-derived calls from the PCR reads in MiXCR, one entry per CDR3 protein. The repertoire has about 820,000 distinct CDR3 sequences, 53% of them found once; the top ten carry under 6%. No antigen has been identified for these receptors. The material sequenced was blood. The receptors were gathered from a girl aged 5-17 years with multiple sclerosis.

This chain uses TRBV6-5 with TRBJ2-1, with TRBD2 matching 13 bases. Germline lookup yields CDR1 MNHEY and CDR2 SVGAGI. This CDR3 has 20 residues. Trimming cost V 2 bases and J 1 base; bases outside gene matches: 11. The CDR3 bases are TGTGCCAGCAGTTACCCACCACTAGCGGGAGGGAAATTATCCTACAATGAGCAGTTCTTC. Protein sequence: CASSYPPLAGGKLSYNEQFF.

The chain is built from TRBV7-3 and TRBJ2-1, with TRBD2 matching over 9 bases. The CDR3 is made up of 16 amino acids. The junction had 17 bases not matched to a gene; V was cut back by 8 bases and J by 9 bases. Per germline, CDR1 SGHTA and CDR2 FQGTGA. DNA for the CDR3: TGTGCCAGCGGACCCTCTCTGGGCGGGGGGGCTTCTGAGCAGTTCTTC. This encodes CASGPSLGGGASEQFF. Together with reference TRBV7-3 and TRBJ2-1, the CDR3 gives the full variable domain: GAGVSQTPSNKVTEKGKYVELRCDPISGHTALYWYRQSLGQGPEFLIYFQGTGAADDSGLPNDRFFAVRPEGSVSTLKIQRTERGDSAVYLCASGPSLGGGASEQFFGPGTRLTVL.

The J gene is TRBJ2-3, the V gene TRBV20-1; D is undetermined. Germline V gene sequence: CDR1 DFQATT, CDR2 SNEGSKA (reference sequence). Between the trimmed V and J ends, which lost 3 bases and 6 bases, there was a span of 7 bases. This CDR3 is built from 11 residues. The CDR3 loop reads CSASFPDTQYF. The CDR3 region has the DNA TGCAGTGCTAGTTTCCCCGATACGCAGTATTTT.

The chain is built from TRBV13 and TRBJ2-3; no reliable D call. V lost 4 bases, J lost 4 bases, and 6 bases lay in between. In germline, CDR1 is PRHDT, CDR2 FYEKMQ (reference sequence). The CDR3 is 12 amino acids. The CDR3 sequence: CASSSTADTQYF. The DNA for the CDR3 is TGTGCCAGCAGCTCGACCGCAGATACGCAGTATTTT.

The rearrangement joins TRBV6-5 to TRBJ2-7; 10 nucleotides agree with TRBD1. The CDR3 runs to 15 residues. The germline V gene has CDR1 MNHEY and CDR2 SVGAGI. After removal of 6 bases from V and 2 bases from J, the junction contained 7 bases not matched to a gene. The CDR3: CASRSAGTGAYEQYF. DNA of the CDR3: TGTGCCAGCAGGTCCGCCGGGACAGGGGCCTACGAGCAGTACTTC.

The rearrangement uses TRBV30 and TRBJ2-1; 12 nucleotides align to TRBD2. With V trimmed by 6 bases and J by 7 bases, 10 bases remained unmatched. The V gene's germline CDR1 is GTSNPN and CDR2 SVGIG (reference sequence). This CDR3 contains 15 residues. CDR3 amino acids: CACTLGTSGSNEQFF. As DNA, the CDR3 is TGTGCCTGCACCTTGGGGACTAGCGGGTCTAATGAGCAGTTCTTC.

The chain carries TRBV4-1 and TRBJ2-1; TRBD2 aligns across 8 bases. Germline trimming cut 1 base from V and 0 bases from J; bases unmatched to any gene: 2. The CDR3 extends over 16 amino acids. Germline assignment: CDR1 MGHRA and CDR2 YSYEKL. The DNA for the CDR3 is TGCGCCAGCAGCCAAGGCGGGACTAGCTCCTACAATGAGCAGTTCTTC. It yields the protein CASSQGGTSSYNEQFF.

This chain connects TRBV6-4 to TRBJ2-5; the match to TRBD1 covers 8 bases. The CDR3 runs to 17 residues. With 2 bases clipped from V and 5 bases from J, the junction kept 13 bases outside the gene matches. Germline assignment: CDR1 MRHNA and CDR2 SNTAGT. For the CDR3, the DNA is TGTGCCAGCAGTGACCCATCTTGCGGCAGGGGGCAGGAGACCCAGTACTTC. It translates to CASSDPSCGRGQETQYF.